Listed here are 32 T cell receptor beta chains from one sample, sequenced in a study of cytomegalovirus exposure and HLA in healthy donors. Generated by immunoSEQ multiplex PCR, the TCRdb table keeps only in-frame clones and is missing some. This table holds around 150,000 clones, approximately 90% found once. Source material: PBMCs. All receptors derive from a man younger than 35 in good health and CMV-seronegative.

The rearrangement joins TRBV9 to TRBJ2-2, with D tentatively TRBD1 (6 bases). This CDR3 has 16 residues. Germline assignment: CDR1 SGDLS and CDR2 YYNGEE. With 7 bases removed from V and 6 bases from J, the gap between germline ends came to 22 bases. CDR3 region: CASRAGTGQGSGELFF. The DNA for the CDR3 is TGTGCCAGCCGGGCAGGGACGGGCCAGGGGTCCGGGGAGCTGTTTTTT. Together with reference TRBV9 and TRBJ2-2, the CDR3 gives the full variable domain: DSGVTQTPKHLITATGQRVTLRCSPRSGDLSVYWYQQSLDQGLQFLIQYYNGEERAKGNILERFSAQQFPDLHSELNLSSLELGDSALYFCASRAGTGQGSGELFFGEGSRLTVL.

As for this clone: The sample holds other DNA sequences that translate to the same CDR3. J is TRBJ1-1 and V is TRBV7-9, with 8 bases aligning to TRBD1. The germline V gene has CDR1 SEHNR and CDR2 FQNEAQ (reference sequence). The CDR3 has 14 amino acids. Trimming at V came to 4 bases and at J to 2 bases, leaving 3 bases not matched to a gene. CDR3 DNA sequence: TGTGCCAGCAGCTCCGGGACAGGCAACACTGAAGCTTTCTTT. Translated, it gives CASSSGTGNTEAFF.

The CDR3 nucleotides are TGTGCCACCAGCAGAATGACAGGGGCGAACACTGAAGCTTTCTTT. Translation gives CATSRMTGANTEAFF. The chain carries TRBV15 and TRBJ1-1; TRBD1 aligns across 8 bases. From germline, CDR1 is LNHNV and CDR2 YYDKDF (reference sequence). The CDR3 totals 15 residues. Germline trimming cut 2 bases from V and 1 base from J; bases unmatched to any gene: 3.

The rearrangement joins TRBV6-6 to TRBJ1-1, with a weak D call TRBD1 (5 bases). V lost 5 bases to trimming and J lost 5 bases, with 9 bases between them. Germline CDR1 MNHNY, CDR2 SVGAGI (reference sequence). The CDR3 contains 12 residues. CDR3 coding DNA: TGTGCCAGCAGTCAGGGAGGAACTGAAGCTTTCTTT. It codes for CASSQGGTEAFF.

This clone has just one count. V is TRBV18 and J is TRBJ2-7, with TRBD2 identical over 7 bases. CDR3 length: 13 residues. CDR1 and CDR2 (germline): KGHSH, LQKENI. V shed 2 bases and J 4 bases; nucleotides not matched to a gene: 2. The CDR3 DNA is TGTGCCAGCTCACCAAGTAGCGGGTACGAGCAGTACGTC. It specifies CASSPSSGYEQYV.

The chain couples TRBV5-6 to TRBJ2-1, with D possibly being TRBD1 (5 bases). V gave up 0 bases and J gave up 2 bases, with 9 bases separating them. Germline CDR1 SGHDT, CDR2 YYEEEE. CDR3 size: 15 residues. The CDR3 loop is CASSLEGLPYNEQFF. In DNA form, the CDR3 reads TGTGCCAGCAGCTTGGAGGGGTTACCCTACAATGAGCAGTTCTTC.

This chain uses TRBV7-8 with TRBJ2-2, with 11 bases fitting TRBD2. V was pared by 8 bases and J by 2 bases, with 10 bases of the junction left unmatched. The CDR3 has 17 residues. Germline values: CDR1 SGHVS, CDR2 FQNEAQ. The CDR3 here is CASCPGLAGSNTGELFF. DNA of the CDR3: TGTGCCAGCTGCCCTGGACTAGCGGGTTCTAACACCGGGGAGCTGTTTTTT.

As DNA, the CDR3 is TGCGCCAGCAGCGGAAGGACTAGCGGGGGGGGAAAATCCTACAATGAGCAGTTCTTC. This codes for CASSGRTSGGGKSYNEQFF. This chain joins TRBV4-1 and TRBJ2-1; 15 bases agree with TRBD2. The V segment lost 5 bases and the J segment 1 base; nucleotides outside the gene matches: 9. Germline loops: CDR1 MGHRA, CDR2 YSYEKL. This CDR3 spans 19 amino acids.

The chain recombines TRBV10-1 with TRBJ2-2, with 7 nucleotides matching TRBD1. The CDR3 has 14 residues. Looked up from germline, CDR1 is WNHNN and CDR2 is SYGVQD (reference sequence). V dropped 5 bases and J dropped 6; count of bases not matched to a gene: 6. The CDR3 protein is CASSPGQSAGELFF. The CDR3 DNA sequence: TGCGCCAGCAGTCCGGGACAGAGCGCCGGGGAGCTGTTTTTT.

The chain combines TRBV9 with TRBJ2-7; 7 bases line up with TRBD1. CDR1 is SGDLS, CDR2 YYNGEE, per germline. The length of the CDR3 is 14 residues. The V and J ends lost 4 bases and 6 bases, in that order; junction bases with no gene match: 10. The CDR3 sequence: CASSPGDRAGEQYV. The CDR3 coding sequence is TGTGCCAGCAGCCCCGGAGACAGGGCGGGCGAGCAGTACGTC.

The chain recombines TRBV27 with TRBJ1-2; TRBD1 might be the D (6 bases). CDR3 length: 14 residues. Germline V gene lookup returns CDR1 MNHEY and CDR2 SMNVEV (reference sequence). V gave up 5 bases and J gave up 6 bases, with 16 bases separating them. The CDR3 region is CASSPSGRGDGYTF. The CDR3 DNA follows: TGTGCCAGCAGTCCCTCCGGCAGGGGAGATGGCTACACCTTC.

J is TRBJ1-2 and V is TRBV5-6; TRBD1 is a possible D gene (6 bases). Trimming removed 3 bases at V and 2 bases at J, with 14 bases between. Germline CDR1 SGHDT, CDR2 YYEEEE. This CDR3 is 15 amino acids long. CDR3 sequence (DNA): TGTGCCAGCAGCTCAACCGGGACACTCAACTATGGCTACACCTTC. Its translation: CASSSTGTLNYGYTF.

Details on this clone: The junction departs from the called germline gene at one end, perhaps through a read error. V is TRBV9 and J is TRBJ1-2; D gene ambiguous. The CDR3 sequence is 8 residues long. CDR1 is SGDLS, CDR2 YYNGEE, per germline. The CDR3 region has the DNA TGTGCCAGCAGCCTAACGGCCTTC. Translating gives CASSLTAF.

This chain links TRBV2 with TRBJ2-2, with 14 positions matching TRBD2. From germline, CDR1 is SNHLY and CDR2 FYNNEI. The CDR3 is made up of 18 amino acids. Trimming cost V 5 bases and J 5 bases; bases outside gene matches: 10. CDR3 DNA sequence: TGTGCCAGCAGTAGACTAGCGGGGGGGCCATCGGGTACCGGGGAGCTGTTTTTT. Residues: CASSRLAGGPSGTGELFF.

This chain joins TRBV18 and TRBJ2-1, with D perhaps TRBD2 (6 bases). Germline V CDR1 and CDR2: KGHSH, LQKENI. V lost 0 bases and J 7 bases, leaving 13 bases between the germline ends. The CDR3 consists of 15 residues. DNA for the CDR3: TGTGCCAGCTCACCACCGGGGATGGGGGGTAATGAGCAGTTCTTC. It is translated as CASSPPGMGGNEQFF.

The V gene is TRBV19, the J gene TRBJ2-3; TRBD2 might be the D (6 bases). V lost 5 bases and J lost 2, with 14 bases in between. CDR3 length: 15 amino acids. Germline-derived CDR1 and CDR2 are LNHDA and SQIVND (reference sequence). The CDR3 DNA reads as TGTGCCAGTAGTGGGCTGGCGGGGATCACAGATACGCAGTATTTT. This codes for CASSGLAGITDTQYF.

This clone was counted once. The chain couples TRBV2 to TRBJ1-2; 7 bases are a match to TRBD1. The CDR3 has 17 residues. Germline CDR1 is SNHLY and CDR2 is FYNNEI. V shed 3 bases and J 0 bases; nucleotides not matched to a gene: 10. The CDR3 DNA is TGTGCCAGCAGTGATTCTATTGGGACAGCCTCTAACTATGGCTACACCTTC. Its protein is CASSDSIGTASNYGYTF.

The V gene is TRBV27, the J gene TRBJ1-5; D gene uncertain. This CDR3 is built from 16 residues. Germline assignment: CDR1 MNHEY and CDR2 SMNVEV (reference sequence). Deletions cut 3 bases from V and 1 base from J, with 13 bases between. Written as DNA, the CDR3 is TGTGCCAGCAGTTTTTGGGGAGAGAAAAGCAATCAGCCCCAGCATTTT. Its protein product is CASSFWGEKSNQPQHF.

In this sample, this clone turned up a few times. The chain is built from TRBV7-9 and TRBJ1-6, with 10 bases matching TRBD1. Germline V gives CDR1 SEHNR, CDR2 FQNEAQ (reference sequence). The CDR3 loop spans 15 amino acids. V was pared by 5 bases and J by 9 bases, with 7 bases of the junction left unmatched. CDR3: CASSIGQGVISPLHF. For the CDR3, the DNA is TGTGCCAGCAGCATCGGACAGGGGGTAATTTCACCCCTCCACTTT.

DNA for the CDR3: TGTGCCAGCAGCCCGCCCCTAGTCTCCTACAATGAGCAGTTCTTC. Encoded protein: CASSPPLVSYNEQFF. J is TRBJ2-1 and V is TRBV11-2; the D is unclear. The length of the CDR3 is 15 residues. Germline values: CDR1 SGHAT, CDR2 FQNNGV. Trimming pared 5 bases from V and 0 bases from J, leaving 11 bases between.

The CDR3 region has the DNA TGTGCCAGCAGCTTAGCGCCACAGGGACCTGGAAACACCATATATTTT. Amino acids: CASSLAPQGPGNTIYF. The gene calls are TRBV7-6 and TRBJ1-3, with D perhaps matching TRBD1 (6 bases). The CDR3 is made up of 16 amino acids. Trimming left V 0 bases short and J 2 bases short, with 11 bases between. CDR1 SGHVS and CDR2 FNYEAQ come from the germline V gene.

The rearrangement uses TRBV18 and TRBJ2-1, with 12 bases fitting TRBD2. V dropped 3 bases and J dropped 0; count of bases not matched to a gene: 3. Germline V gene lookup returns CDR1 KGHSH and CDR2 LQKENI. The length of the CDR3 is 17 residues. The CDR3 spells CASSPRLAGASYNEQFF. CDR3 DNA sequence: TGTGCCAGCTCACCCCGACTAGCGGGGGCCTCCTACAATGAGCAGTTCTTC.

The rearrangement uses TRBV5-1 and TRBJ2-2; 10 nucleotides match TRBD2. Losses at the gene ends were 0 bases for V and 4 bases for J; bases not matched to a gene: 3. This CDR3 is built from 16 residues. Germline CDR1 SGHRS, CDR2 YFSETQ. As DNA, the CDR3 is TGCGCCAGCAGCTTGGAACTAGCGGGGAGCACCGGGGAGCTGTTTTTT. This translates into CASSLELAGSTGELFF.

The rearrangement joins TRBV19 to TRBJ1-2, with 8 bases matching TRBD1. The germline V gene has CDR1 LNHDA and CDR2 SQIVND (reference sequence). The CDR3 has 17 residues. V lost 4 bases, J lost 4 bases, and 14 bases stayed unmatched. Written as DNA, the CDR3 is TGTGCCAGTAGTACGATTTGGACAGGGATGGACCTCTATGGCTACACCTTC. It codes for CASSTIWTGMDLYGYTF.

The genes are TRBV11-2 and TRBJ2-6; 14 bases map to TRBD2. The CDR3 is 17 residues long. Germline V gene lookup returns CDR1 SGHAT and CDR2 FQNNGV. The ends lost 4 bases at V and 4 bases at J; junction bases unmatched: 3. The CDR3: CASSSGLAGAGANVLTF. The DNA for the CDR3 is TGTGCCAGCAGCTCGGGACTAGCGGGAGCAGGGGCCAACGTCCTGACTTTC.

The V gene is TRBV29-1, the J gene TRBJ1-1, with D possibly matching TRBD1 (6 bases). The CDR3 has 14 amino acids. Germline lookup yields CDR1 SQVTM and CDR2 ANQGSEA. V lost 1 base to trimming and J lost 4 bases, with 13 bases between them. The CDR3 coding sequence is TGCAGCGTTGAAGGCAGGGGCTCGGGCACTGAAGCTTTCTTT. This translates into CSVEGRGSGTEAFF. Based on the CDR3 plus reference TRBV29-1 and TRBJ1-1, the full variable domain is SAVISQKPSRDICQRGTSLTIQCQVDSQVTMMFWYRQQPGQSLTLIATANQGSEATYESGFVIDKFPISRPNLTFSTLTVSNMSPEDSSIYLCSVEGRGSGTEAFFGQGTRLTVV.

This sequence joins TRBV6-5 and TRBJ1-6; D unclear. CDR3 length equals 15 residues. The germline CDR1 and CDR2 sequences are MNHEY and SVGAGI. The germline V and J ends were trimmed by 7 bases and 7 bases, with 17 bases remaining between them. CDR3 sequence reads: CASKGGPEANSPLHF. The CDR3 DNA is TGTGCCAGCAAGGGAGGACCAGAGGCCAATTCACCCCTCCACTTT.

This clone occurred once. V usage is TRBV27 and J usage is TRBJ2-3; 13 nucleotides line up with TRBD2. From germline, CDR1 is MNHEY and CDR2 SMNVEV (reference sequence). The CDR3 runs 15 residues. Unmatched junction bases numbered 0, after V lost 2 bases and J lost 4 bases. This chain's CDR3 is CASSLGTSGADTQYF. The CDR3 DNA follows: TGTGCCAGCAGTTTAGGGACTAGCGGGGCAGATACGCAGTATTTT.

The chain links TRBV6-1 to TRBJ1-4, with 9 bases fitting TRBD1. CDR3 length: 15 residues. The V and J ends lost 6 bases and 6 bases, in that order; junction bases with no gene match: 8. Per germline, CDR1 MNHNS and CDR2 SASEGT. The DNA of the CDR3 is TGTGCCAGCAGCCCGGGAGGGACAGGGTATGAAAAACTGTTTTTT. It specifies CASSPGGTGYEKLFF.

The rearrangement links TRBV30 to TRBJ2-3; D is uncertain. The germline gives CDR1 GTSNPN, CDR2 SVGIG (reference sequence). V lost 3 bases and J 2 bases, leaving 12 bases between the germline ends. There are 14 residues in the CDR3. The CDR3 region has the DNA TGTGCCTGGAGGATGAGCGAGGTCACAGATACGCAGTATTTT. Translating gives CAWRMSEVTDTQYF. Full variable domain (missing parts from reference TRBV30 and TRBJ2-3): SQTIHQWPATLVQPVGSPLSLECTVEGTSNPNLYWYRQAAGRGLQLLFYSVGIGQISSEVPQNLSASRPQDRQFILSSKKLLLSDSGFYLCAWRMSEVTDTQYFGPGTRLTVL.

J is TRBJ2-1 and V is TRBV7-8; 15 bases fit TRBD2. Germline CDR1 reads SGHVS; CDR2 reads FQNEAQ. This CDR3 region has 17 residues. Trimming at V came to 5 bases and at J to 12 bases, leaving 14 bases not matched to a gene. The CDR3 loop reads CASSHGTSGRPLFAQFF. The CDR3 coding sequence is TGTGCCAGCAGCCACGGGACTAGCGGGAGGCCCCTGTTTGCGCAGTTCTTC. Together with reference TRBV7-8 and TRBJ2-1, the CDR3 gives the full variable domain: GAGVSQSPRYKVAKRGQDVALRCDPISGHVSLFWYQQALGQGPEFLTYFQNEAQLDKSGLPSDRFFAERPEGSVSTLKIQRTQQEDSAVYLCASSHGTSGRPLFAQFFGPGTRLTVL.

The V and J genes are TRBV14 and TRBJ2-5; weak D call: TRBD2 (6 bases). CDR1 is SGHDN, CDR2 FVKESK, per germline. The CDR3 spans 15 residues. The V gene lost 3 bases and the J gene lost 4 bases, with 15 bases spanning the gap. The CDR3 region is CASSQGGFGSETQYF. The CDR3 DNA follows: TGTGCCAGCAGCCAGGGGGGATTCGGATCAGAGACCCAGTACTTC.